One and the same sample provided the 3 T cell receptor beta chains below, sequenced in a study of brain T cells in children with intractable seizures. Assay: immunoSEQ multiplex PCR; the TCRdb copy retains only in-frame clones and omits some. The sample carries over 95,000 clones, 85% to 95% recorded once. The sequencing here drew on peripheral blood, taken at surgery. Receptors were obtained from a boy under two years old with hemimegalencephaly and intractable seizures.

The J gene is TRBJ2-3, the V gene TRBV4-1, with D unresolved. The germline V and J ends were trimmed by 3 bases and 9 bases, with 7 bases remaining between them. This CDR3 comprises 11 residues. Germline CDR1 MGHRA, CDR2 YSYEKL. CDR3 DNA sequence: TGCGCCAGCAGCCAGGGGTCCACGCAGTATTTT. Its protein is CASSQGSTQYF.

The chain combines TRBV6-5 with TRBJ1-3, with 7 positions matching TRBD1. CDR3 length: 14 amino acids. Germline CDR1 and CDR2: MNHEY and SVGAGI. Unmatched junction bases numbered 4, after V lost 4 bases and J lost 4 bases. The CDR3 here is CASSSSTGGNTIYF. The CDR3 nucleotides read TGTGCCAGCAGTTCCTCGACAGGGGGAAACACCATATATTTT.

This clone was counted a single time. This chain's CDR3 is CAISESQGREQYF. CDR3 coding DNA: TGTGCCATCAGTGAGTCGCAGGGGCGCGAGCAGTACTTC. The chain is built from TRBV10-3 and TRBJ2-7; D is perhaps TRBD1 (6 bases). CDR3 length: 13 residues. Germline assignment: CDR1 ENHRY and CDR2 SYGVKD. V lost 0 bases and J lost 6, with 9 bases in between.